Listed here are 25 T cell receptor beta chains from one sample, sequenced in a study of T cell responses to AZD1222 COVID-19 vaccine. The protocol was immunoSEQ multiplex PCR, while the TCRdb copy is restricted to in-frame clones and leaves out a portion. There are approximately 120,000 clones in the sample; 85% occur only once, and approximately 4.4% lies in the top ten. This material consisted of peripheral blood, taken 28 days after the second AZD1222 dose. The receptor set was obtained from an adult who received the AZD1222 COVID-19 vaccine.

The V and J genes are TRBV11-2 and TRBJ1-1; 9 positions agree with TRBD1. Germline V CDR1 and CDR2: SGHAT, FQNNGV. Trimming took 1 base from V and 3 from J; bases not matched to a gene: 12. The CDR3 is 18 residues long. The CDR3 here is CASSLGGGTGRKDTEAFF. The DNA of the CDR3 is TGTGCCAGCAGCTTAGGGGGAGGGACAGGGCGAAAGGACACTGAAGCTTTCTTT.

The chain is built from TRBV27 and TRBJ2-3; 15 bases fit TRBD2. CDR1 is MNHEY, CDR2 SMNVEV, per germline (reference sequence). V shed 3 bases, J shed 5 bases, and the junction held 12 bases outside the gene matches. The CDR3 has 19 residues. The CDR3 coding sequence is TGTGCCAGCAGTTTTAAGTCCGCAGGACTAGCGGGGGGGCGAGATACGCAGTATTTT. Amino acids: CASSFKSAGLAGGRDTQYF.

The J gene is TRBJ1-5, the V gene TRBV7-9; unclear D gene. The germline gives CDR1 SEHNR, CDR2 FQNEAQ (reference sequence). The V end lost 1 base, the J end lost 7 bases, and 5 bases lay between the germline ends. The CDR3 covers 12 residues. This CDR3 reads CASSLGSQPQHF. CDR3 in DNA: TGTGCCAGCAGCTTAGGGAGCCAGCCCCAGCATTTT.

The CDR3 reads CASSLAGVGNQPQHF. DNA for the CDR3: TGTGCCAGCAGCTTGGCAGGGGTAGGCAATCAGCCCCAGCATTTT. The V gene is TRBV5-4, the J gene TRBJ1-5; D possibly corresponds to TRBD1 (6 bases). Germline CDR1 is SGHNT and CDR2 is YYREEE (reference sequence). The V and J ends lost 0 bases and 2 bases respectively, with 9 bases between them. The CDR3 consists of 15 residues.

The CDR3 DNA sequence: TGTGCCAGCAGCCTAGGGACTAGCGGGGGGACAAGGGAGACCCAGTACTTC. It encodes CASSLGTSGGTRETQYF. The chain is built from TRBV7-2 and TRBJ2-5, with 15 bases aligning to TRBD2. CDR1 is SGHTA and CDR2 is FQGNSA in the germline V gene. This CDR3 contains 17 residues. V dropped 5 bases and J dropped 5; count of bases not matched to a gene: 9.

The V call is TRBV10-3, the J call TRBJ2-1; 11 bases fit TRBD2. Germline loops: CDR1 ENHRY, CDR2 SYGVKD. Trimming took 0 bases from V and 2 from J; bases not matched to a gene: 3. This CDR3 has 17 amino acids. The CDR3 nucleotides read TGTGCCATCAGTGAGTCGGAACTAGCGGGGGCCTACAATGAGCAGTTCTTC. Amino acids: CAISESELAGAYNEQFF.

This chain uses TRBV6-1 with TRBJ1-6; 7 bases agree with TRBD1. CDR1 MNHNS and CDR2 SASEGT come from the germline V gene. The CDR3 sequence is 18 residues long. V shed 1 base, J shed 7 bases, and the junction held 13 bases outside the gene matches. The CDR3 spells CASSEGWTGRGQNSPLHF. As DNA, the CDR3 is TGTGCCAGCAGTGAAGGTTGGACAGGAAGGGGGCAAAATTCACCCCTCCACTTT.

This clone has only one observation. V usage is TRBV28 and J usage is TRBJ1-1; no reliable D call. Germline loops: CDR1 MDHEN, CDR2 SYDVKM. The CDR3 length is 14 residues. The ends were cut back, 0 bases at V and 4 bases at J, with 9 bases in the middle. CDR3 amino acids: CASSLWGGVTEAFF. The CDR3 DNA follows: TGTGCCAGCAGTTTATGGGGCGGTGTCACTGAAGCTTTCTTT.

The J gene is TRBJ1-4, the V gene TRBV5-4, with a weak D call TRBD1 (5 bases). Trimming cost V 4 bases and J 7 bases, with 14 bases left between them. Germline CDR1 reads SGHNT; CDR2 reads YYREEE (reference sequence). There are 14 residues in the CDR3. CDR3 in amino acids: CASSPPGGGEKLFF. CDR3 in DNA: TGTGCCAGCAGCCCACCCGGTGGGGGTGAAAAACTGTTTTTT.

V usage is TRBV15 and J usage is TRBJ1-6; unclear D gene. With 0 bases removed from V and 8 bases from J, the gap between germline ends came to 11 bases. The CDR3 contains 15 residues. The germline V gene encodes CDR1 LNHNV and CDR2 YYDKDF (reference sequence). The CDR3 here is CATSREQFLDSPLHF. The CDR3 nucleotides are TGTGCCACCAGCAGAGAACAGTTTCTGGATTCACCCCTCCACTTT.

The chain is built from TRBV6-5 and TRBJ1-6, with D maybe TRBD1 (6 bases). Trimming pared 5 bases from V and 7 bases from J, leaving 12 bases between. The CDR3 has 14 residues. In germline, CDR1 is MNHEY, CDR2 SVGAGI. The CDR3 DNA reads as TGTGCCAGCAGTCCGGGACACAGGAATTCACCCCTCCACTTT. Protein sequence: CASSPGHRNSPLHF.

In this sample, this clone turned up a few times. The chain uses TRBV7-2 and TRBJ1-3; D remains ambiguous. Trimming took off 7 bases at V and 8 bases at J, with 9 bases between the two ends. The CDR3 runs to 11 residues. Germline CDR1 reads SGHTA; CDR2 reads FQGNSA. DNA for the CDR3: TGTGCCAGCACCGCTTCGGACACCATATATTTT. It yields the protein CASTASDTIYF.

V is TRBV5-6 and J is TRBJ2-3; a possible D gene is TRBD1 (6 bases). V lost 1 base and J 3 bases, leaving 12 bases between the germline ends. CDR1 and CDR2 from the germline V gene are SGHDT and YYEEEE. CDR3 length: 15 residues. The CDR3 here is CASSLSLGGTDTQYF. The DNA for the CDR3 is TGTGCCAGCAGCTTGTCTCTAGGGGGTACAGATACGCAGTATTTT. Based on the CDR3 plus reference TRBV5-6 and TRBJ2-3, the full variable domain is DAGVTQSPTHLIKTRGQQVTLRCSPKSGHDTVSWYQQALGQGPQFIFQYYEEEERQRGNFPDRFSGHQFPNYSSELNVNALLLGDSALYLCASSLSLGGTDTQYFGPGTRLTVL.

The chain recombines TRBV4-1 with TRBJ1-5; D gene uncertain. CDR3 length: 14 residues. V lost 4 bases, J lost 7 bases, and 14 bases lay in between. From germline, CDR1 is MGHRA and CDR2 YSYEKL. CDR3 amino acids: CASSPIGERQPQHF. The CDR3 DNA is TGCGCCAGCAGCCCGATCGGGGAGCGGCAGCCCCAGCATTTT.

The chain has TRBV19 and TRBJ1-6; D gene uncertain. Germline V gene data show CDR1 as LNHDA and CDR2 as SQIVND (reference sequence). Trimming removed 7 bases at V and 8 bases at J, with 15 bases between. This CDR3 comprises 14 residues. The CDR3 reads CASMLMANDSPLHF. Written as DNA, the CDR3 is TGTGCCAGTATGTTGATGGCTAACGATTCACCCCTCCACTTT.

CDR3 loop: CASSLGGTRYGYTF. For the CDR3, the DNA is TGTGCCAGCAGCTTGGGGGGGACACGCTATGGCTACACCTTC. This sequence joins TRBV5-4 and TRBJ1-2; D perhaps matches TRBD1 (6 bases). CDR1 is SGHNT, CDR2 YYREEE, per germline (reference sequence). V lost 0 bases to trimming and J lost 4 bases, with 10 bases between them. The length of the CDR3 is 14 residues.

The genes are TRBV9 and TRBJ2-3, with D perhaps assigned TRBD1 or TRBD2 (5 bases each). CDR3 length: 13 amino acids. The germline V gene has CDR1 SGDLS and CDR2 YYNGEE. V was clipped by 3 bases and J by 5 bases, with 10 bases between them. In DNA, the CDR3 is TGTGCCAGCAGCGCCGGGGCTCGAGATACGCAGTATTTT. It yields the protein CASSAGARDTQYF. The variable domain in full, completed from reference TRBV9 and TRBJ2-3, reads DSGVTQTPKHLITATGQRVTLRCSPRSGDLSVYWYQQSLDQGLQFLIQYYNGEERAKGNILERFSAQQFPDLHSELNLSSLELGDSALYFCASSAGARDTQYFGPGTRLTVL.

This chain connects TRBV7-2 to TRBJ1-4, with a tentative D call TRBD1 (6 bases). The V and J ends lost 4 bases and 5 bases respectively, with 14 bases between them. The CDR3 has 15 amino acids. Germline CDR1 reads SGHTA; CDR2 reads FQGNSA. The CDR3 bases are TGTGCCAGCAGCTCCAGGGACAAGGGGAATGAAAAACTGTTTTTT. Its translation: CASSSRDKGNEKLFF.

A single count supports this clone. The V gene is TRBV24-1, the J gene TRBJ2-1; D is unresolved. CDR1 is KGHDR and CDR2 is SFDVKD in the germline V gene. This CDR3 spans 14 amino acids. Trimming removed 1 base at V and 2 bases at J, with 5 bases between. The CDR3 DNA follows: TGTGCCACCAGTGATTTATCCGCCTACAATGAGCAGTTCTTC. The encoded protein is CATSDLSAYNEQFF.

The V gene is TRBV28, the J gene TRBJ2-1; 10 bases agree with TRBD2. CDR3 length equals 15 residues. With V trimmed by 6 bases and J by 5 bases, 7 bases remained unmatched. Germline V gives CDR1 MDHEN, CDR2 SYDVKM. CDR3 sequence: CASSLTSGNDNEQFF. CDR3 coding DNA: TGTGCCAGCAGCCTAACTAGCGGGAACGACAATGAGCAGTTCTTC.

The V gene is TRBV28, the J gene TRBJ1-2; no clear D. V was shortened by 6 bases and J by 3 bases, with 14 bases between the two germline ends. CDR1 and CDR2 from the germline V gene are MDHEN and SYDVKM. CDR3 length: 14 amino acids. The CDR3 here is CASRRGVPYYGYTF. Written as DNA, the CDR3 is TGTGCCAGCAGGAGAGGCGTCCCATACTATGGCTACACCTTC.

CDR3 nucleotides: TGTGCCAGCAGCTCGCTGGGGAACACTGAAGCTTTCTTT. Its translation: CASSSLGNTEAFF. The chain couples TRBV5-5 to TRBJ1-1; D is unresolved. V was pared by 3 bases and J by 1 base, with 7 bases between. Germline loops: CDR1 SGHKS, CDR2 YYEKEE (reference sequence). The CDR3 length is 13 residues.

The chain employs TRBV19 and TRBJ1-1; D remains unclear. In germline, CDR1 is LNHDA, CDR2 SQIVND (reference sequence). The CDR3 spans 13 residues. Trimming took 6 bases from V and 0 from J, leaving 8 bases between them. The CDR3 is CASSGSMNTEAFF. CDR3 DNA sequence: TGTGCCAGTAGCGGGTCAATGAACACTGAAGCTTTCTTT.

In DNA form, the CDR3 reads TGCGCCAGCAGCTTGTTTTCAGGGGGTAGCACAGATACGCAGTATTTT. Amino acids: CASSLFSGGSTDTQYF. The genes are TRBV5-1 and TRBJ2-3; 7 bases are shared with TRBD1. Per germline, CDR1 SGHRS and CDR2 YFSETQ. V was pared by 1 base and J by 0 bases, with 5 bases of the junction left unmatched. This CDR3 has 16 residues.

The J gene is TRBJ1-1, the V gene TRBV7-9; tentative D call: TRBD1 (6 bases). The CDR3 extends over 12 amino acids. Trimming pared 10 bases from V and 4 bases from J, leaving 13 bases between. Germline assignment: CDR1 SEHNR and CDR2 FQNEAQ (reference sequence). The CDR3 protein is CAIEGGGTEAFF. The CDR3 nucleotides are TGTGCCATCGAGGGGGGCGGCACTGAAGCTTTCTTT.